This T cell receptor (beta chain) was obtained from a study of tumor and adjacent non-tumor tissue in lung cancer. The overall study: Patients were aged roughly 30 to 76, approximately ten men and about 5 women, stage I to III. Samples averaged around 4 million productive TCRbeta reads each.

No cell sorting was done before RNA was extracted from the tissue. A modified ARM-PCR protocol with three rounds of nested PCR amplified TCRbeta. TCRdb fed the multiplex PCR reads into MiXCR, producing one record per CDR3 protein. This table holds 200,000 to 250,000 distinct CDR3 sequences, less than 80% found once. In germline, CDR1 is SGHAT, CDR2 FQNNGV. V trimming: 5 bases; J trimming: 5 bases; junction bases outside the gene matches: 11. CDR3 size: 15 residues. This clonotype was recorded at least ten times. Its specificity is unknown. Broader study findings: TCR diversity was significantly greater in tumor than normal lung tissue. Tumor repertoires had a smaller top 100 clone share than normal lung.

The chain carries TRBV11-2 and TRBJ2-5, with TRBD1 identical over 7 bases. Sequencing was performed on lung tumor tissue. The sequence was collected from a man in his 60s with non-small cell lung cancer. CDR3 in DNA: TGTGCCAGCAGCCGAGACAGGGTGGGCGCGGAGACCCAGTACTTC. This translates into CASSRDRVGAETQYF. Drawing the rest from reference TRBV11-2 and TRBJ2-5, the complete variable domain is EAGVAQSPRYKIIEKRQSVAFWCNPISGHATLYWYQQILGQGPKLLIQFQNNGVVDDSQLPKDRFSAERLKGVDSTLKIQPAKLEDSAVYLCASSRDRVGAETQYFGPGTRLLVL.